This T cell receptor beta chain was retrieved from a study of shared clonotypes between healthy human individuals (dated by TCRdb to 2020 to 2021). Regarding the study in general: A couple of women and three men aged 18 to 49 years were included in the cohort. Different laboratories and diverse techniques were used to prepare libraries and sequence TCR repertoires, to increase sequencing depth and limit assay-specific biases. Per donor, three plates each were used for CD4 naive and CD4 memory, two for CD8 naive, and one for CD8 memory. Each donor's leukapheresis produced roughly between about 0.8 and 8.9 billion PBMCs. Blood TCR repertoires of about five healthy adults were deeply sequenced to estimate repertoire size and the extent of clonotype sharing between individuals.

As regards this clone: This clone's antigen is unknown. Qualities for individual bases were not recorded, and no much larger clone is one base off.

Using the deep immunoSEQ assay, multiplex PCR amplified TCR CDR3 regions from genomic DNA. Extracted genomic DNA from each cell subset was distributed evenly across all wells of several immunoSEQ 96-well plates, and each plate was treated as a replicate. For sorted subsets, each replicate PCR was loaded with 200 ng genomic DNA, equivalent to 25,000 to 30,000 T cell genomes. Purified libraries were quantified with a Qubit 3.0 fluorometer, sized on a Bioanalyzer 2100, and re-quantified with the KAPA Library Quantification kit. Every immunoSEQ 96-well plate was sequenced on a separate single-read 150-cycle Illumina NextSeq 550 flow cell. Processing in the source paper ran as follows. Because the immunoSEQ output included only junctional sequences and no quality scores, the filtering could not be the same as the filtering used for full-length reads. To assign V/J genes and CDR3, sequences were annotated using PyIR, a Python wrapper for IgBLAST v1.9, with IMGT germline references. Reads with weak V/J assignments (E-value above 1e-6), missing CDR3, stop codons, out-of-frame junctions, or ambiguous translated residues were removed. V3J clonotypes were defined as sequences sharing an identical inferred V gene, J gene, and CDR3 amino acid sequence. Percentage overlap between repertoires was calculated by dividing the number of shared unique clonotypes by the size of the smaller repertoire. Repertoire richness was assessed with RTK rarefaction, the Chao1 estimator, and Recon v2.1 estimates of unobserved clonotypes. Generation probabilities were computed with OLGA for all TCRbeta clonotypes obtained by the gDNA method from a handful of donors. What TCRdb holds here is the immuneACCESS table cut down to in-frame rearrangements. Part of the clones is not present; checked against another copy, under half of the missing clones reflect an unresolved V gene, and the others are unexplained. The DNA gave D and trimming, while V, J and clone size come from that table. In this sample the table shows more than 550,000 clones, roughly 87% of which occur a single time. The biggest ten clones account for 30% to 35% of the sample.

The research as a whole found: Pairwise subsampling led to the expectation that sequencing depth would affect the degree of clonotype sharing among donors. When several donors were compared, the shared fraction of clonotypes was about 5.4% for naive CD4, approximately 3.3% for naive CD8, more than 2% for memory CD4, and less than 0.5% for memory CD8. Sampling was limited to blood, and TCR repertoires in tissue likely differ from TCR repertoires in blood. Compared with non-shared clonotypes, clonotypes shared by all four sorted-subset donors had higher generation probabilities. The genetic and exposure-history diversity represented was limited by the small number of donors. Estimated clonotype richness was generally larger for naive than for memory subsets. Rarefaction of sorted-subset datasets indicated incomplete sequencing despite the large sequencing depth.

The donors were healthy, HIV-negative adults who had no recently reported acute infections or vaccinations. Every donor was a Caucasian adult living in Nashville, Tennessee, USA. CD8 memory samples were composed of magnetically selected CD45RO+ cells combined with CCR7-negative CD45RA+ effector memory (TemRA) cells. After blood collection by leukapheresis, PBMCs were isolated using Ficoll-Histopaque density gradient centrifugation and then cryopreserved in the vapor phase of liquid nitrogen. Analytical flow cytometry was used to check the purity and quantity of each magnetically sorted T cell population. From each sorted fraction, genomic DNA was isolated and quantified by UV absorbance on a Nanodrop 2000c. The germline V gene supplies CDR1 MDHEN and CDR2 SYDVKM. The CDR3 has 15 amino acids, counting the end cysteine and phenylalanine. CDR3 DNA is the only sequence kept; it has 45 bases, read in frame from the first base. Relative to germline, V is 2 bases shorter and J is 5 bases shorter, with 12 bases between their ends.

In this chain, TRBV28 is recombined with TRBJ1-4; the D gene cannot be resolved reliably. The sample consisted of memory CD8+ T cells from PBMCs. What this sample's cell subset or site label stands for: CD45RO+ cells pooled with CCR7-negative TemRA cells. The sequence was collected from a man younger than 35 in good health. Some clones in this sample may be carry-over from other donors' samples. The CDR3 protein is CASSLSGFQNEKLFF. The nucleotide sequence reads as follows: TGTGCCAGCAGTTTAAGCGGGTTTCAGAATGAAAAACTGTTTTTT.